These 32 T cell receptor beta chains came from one sample sequenced in a study of cytomegalovirus exposure and HLA in healthy donors. PCR employed 60 Vbeta and 13 Jbeta primers. Measured with immunoSEQ multiplex PCR; TCRdb has only the in-frame clones, and not every one. The sample has about 61,000 clones; 89% are singletons. The sequencing input was PBMCs. Every receptor here comes from a man aged 25-40 years in good health and CMV-seropositive.

V usage is TRBV6-1 and J usage is TRBJ2-5, with 11 bases matching TRBD1. The CDR3 sequence is 15 residues long. J was trimmed by 4 bases and V by 6 bases; bases with no gene match: 7. Germline loops: CDR1 MNHNS, CDR2 SASEGT. CDR3 amino acids: CASSRTGGGGETQYF. CDR3 nucleotides: TGTGCCAGCAGCCGGACAGGGGGCGGGGGAGAGACCCAGTACTTC.

CDR3 in DNA: TGTGCCAGCAGCTTATTAGTGCTCTCTGGAAACACCATATATTTT. This encodes CASSLLVLSGNTIYF. V gene TRBV7-9 combines with J gene TRBJ1-3; no clear D gene. Trimming pared 2 bases from V and 0 bases from J, leaving 8 bases between. CDR3 size: 15 residues. Per germline, CDR1 SEHNR and CDR2 FQNEAQ (reference sequence). Full variable domain (missing parts from reference TRBV7-9 and TRBJ1-3): DTGVSQNPRHKITKRGQNVTFRCDPISEHNRLYWYRQTLGQGPEFLTYFQNEAQLEKSRLLSDRFSAERPKGSFSTLEIQRTEQGDSAMYLCASSLLVLSGNTIYFGEGSWLTVV.

The chain is built from TRBV6-1 and TRBJ1-5; D is unresolved. Germline V gene sequence: CDR1 MNHNS, CDR2 SASEGT. The V gene lost 4 bases and the J gene lost 0 bases, with 4 bases spanning the gap. This CDR3 is 13 amino acids long. CDR3 amino acids: CASSVSSNQPQHF. The CDR3, as DNA: TGTGCCAGCAGTGTCTCTAGCAATCAGCCCCAGCATTTT.

The chain recombines TRBV19 with TRBJ1-5, with D maybe TRBD1 (5 bases). V lost 3 bases, J lost 7 bases, and 16 bases lay in between. CDR3 length: 15 amino acids. In germline, CDR1 is LNHDA, CDR2 SQIVND (reference sequence). The CDR3 here is CASSMSWGEGQPQHF. In DNA form, the CDR3 reads TGTGCCAGTAGTATGTCGTGGGGGGAGGGCCAGCCCCAGCATTTT. The full variable domain, completed using reference TRBV19 and TRBJ1-5, is DGGITQSPKYLFRKEGQNVTLSCEQNLNHDAMYWYRQDPGQGLRLIYYSQIVNDFQKGDIAEGYSVSREKKESFPLTVTSAQKNPTAFYLCASSMSWGEGQPQHFGDGTRLSIL.

This clone appeared a single time. The DNA is omitted, as the CDR3 cannot be located on it reliably, and the CDR3 follows TCRdb's listing. This sequence joins TRBV28 and TRBJ1-2; whether TRBD1, the table's D call, matches the DNA was not checked. Inclusive of both ends, the CDR3 amounts to 15 amino acids. Germline CDR1 reads MDHEN; CDR2 reads SYDVKM. This chain's CDR3 is CASILEVDREDGYTF.

This chain connects TRBV27 to TRBJ2-7, with TRBD2 as a possible D gene (7 bases). Germline assignment: CDR1 MNHEY and CDR2 SMNVEV (reference sequence). V was trimmed by 5 bases and J by 2 bases, leaving 16 bases between them. The CDR3 runs 15 residues. CDR3 sequence: CASSPWGGGTYEQYF. As DNA, the CDR3 is TGTGCCAGCAGTCCTTGGGGAGGGGGAACCTACGAGCAGTACTTC.

The rearrangement joins TRBV30 to TRBJ2-1; 8 nucleotides align to TRBD2. This CDR3 is 16 amino acids long. The germline V gene has CDR1 GTSNPN and CDR2 SVGIG (reference sequence). The V gene end was trimmed by 4 bases and the J gene end by 2 bases; junction bases not matched to a gene: 10. The CDR3 here is CAWTTRGSGTYNEQFF. In nucleotides, the CDR3 is TGTGCCTGGACGACTCGAGGTAGCGGGACCTACAATGAGCAGTTCTTC.

This clone was seen a single time. The CDR3 reads CASSPGPRVNSPLHF. In DNA form, the CDR3 reads TGTGCCAGCTCACCAGGGCCCAGGGTAAATTCACCCCTCCACTTT. The chain employs TRBV18 and TRBJ1-6, with a possible D match to TRBD1 (5 bases). This CDR3 is 15 amino acids long. Trimming took 2 bases from V and 7 from J, leaving 12 bases between them. The germline V gene encodes CDR1 KGHSH and CDR2 LQKENI. Combining the CDR3 with reference TRBV18 and TRBJ1-6 gives the whole variable domain NAGVMQNPRHLVRRRGQEARLRCSPMKGHSHVYWYRQLPEEGLKFMVYLQKENIIDESGMPKERFSAEFPKEGPSILRIQQVVRGDSAAYFCASSPGPRVNSPLHFGNGTRLTVT.

The rearrangement links TRBV28 to TRBJ1-1, with 8 positions matching TRBD1. CDR1 and CDR2 (germline): MDHEN, SYDVKM. There are 15 residues in the CDR3. V dropped 6 bases and J dropped 8; count of bases not matched to a gene: 14. In nucleotides, the CDR3 is TGTGCCAGCAGATCCCAGGGGGCGGGTAATGTCGAAGCTTTCTTT. It codes for CASRSQGAGNVEAFF.

The chain is built from TRBV2 and TRBJ2-1; 7 positions match TRBD2. Germline assignment: CDR1 SNHLY and CDR2 FYNNEI. CDR3 size: 16 residues. V was pared by 0 bases and J by 7 bases, with 9 bases of the junction left unmatched. CDR3 protein: CASSEAPGGRVNEQFF. The DNA for the CDR3 is TGTGCCAGCAGTGAAGCGCCAGGAGGGAGGGTTAATGAGCAGTTCTTC.

V gene TRBV5-1 combines with J gene TRBJ2-5, with 10 positions matching TRBD2. The DNA end favors TRBJ2-7, so the J call may be wrong. This CDR3 has 15 amino acids. CDR1 is SGHRS and CDR2 is YFSETQ in the germline V gene. CDR3 sequence: CASSRLSGRYYEQYF. The CDR3 coding sequence is TGCGCCAGCAGCAGGCTTAGCGGGAGGTACTACGAGCAGTACTTC.

The rearrangement links TRBV19 to TRBJ2-7, with a weak D call TRBD2 (7 bases). The germline CDR1 and CDR2 sequences are LNHDA and SQIVND (reference sequence). CDR3 size: 15 residues. Trimming pared 3 bases from V and 2 bases from J, leaving 14 bases between. Written as DNA, the CDR3 is TGTGCCAGTAGTATCCAGGGGAGGGCCGCCTACGAGCAGTACTTC. As protein: CASSIQGRAAYEQYF.

The chain links TRBV19 to TRBJ2-2; 9 nucleotides align to TRBD1. This CDR3 is 16 amino acids long. Germline V gene sequence: CDR1 LNHDA, CDR2 SQIVND (reference sequence). J gave up 2 bases and V 7 bases, and 8 bases lay outside the gene matches. The CDR3 here is CASTTGGGGNTGELFF. The DNA for the CDR3 is TGTGCCAGTACCACAGGGGGCGGGGGTAACACCGGGGAGCTGTTTTTT.

V and J are TRBV7-8 and TRBJ1-1; maybe TRBD1 (6 bases). V was shortened by 5 bases and J by 5 bases, with 15 bases between the two germline ends. Germline loops: CDR1 SGHVS, CDR2 FQNEAQ. The CDR3 sequence is 14 residues long. CDR3 DNA: TGTGCCAGCAGCCCTGTAACAGGGCGGACTGAAGCTTTCTTT. Protein: CASSPVTGRTEAFF.

The gene calls are TRBV6-5 and TRBJ1-3; no firm D call. CDR1 and CDR2 from the germline V gene are MNHEY and SVGAGI. The CDR3 length is 16 residues. V lost 4 bases and J 2 bases, leaving 15 bases between the germline ends. The CDR3 DNA reads as TGTGCCAGCAGTTTCTCCGGGATCCGGGCTGGAAACACCATATATTTT. It yields the protein CASSFSGIRAGNTIYF.

This sequence joins TRBV11-3 and TRBJ1-1; D unclear. CDR3 length: 15 amino acids. Germline CDR1 SGHNT, CDR2 YENEEA. Trimming shortened V by 1 base and J by 1 base, and 10 bases separated the two germline ends. The CDR3 here is CASSLAPGSNTEAFF. The CDR3 DNA reads as TGTGCCAGCAGCTTAGCTCCCGGGTCGAACACTGAAGCTTTCTTT.

V and J are TRBV2 and TRBJ2-3, with TRBD2 matching 11 bases. With V trimmed by 8 bases and J by 4 bases, 5 bases remained unmatched. The CDR3 runs 14 residues. Per the germline V gene, CDR1 is SNHLY and CDR2 is FYNNEI. This chain's CDR3 is CASLLAGESDTQYF. The DNA for the CDR3 is TGTGCCAGCCTACTAGCGGGAGAGTCAGATACGCAGTATTTT.

The rearrangement joins TRBV29-1 to TRBJ2-1; 16 bases match TRBD2. Germline CDR1 reads SQVTM; CDR2 reads ANQGSEA. Losses at the gene ends were 6 bases for V and 4 bases for J; bases not matched to a gene: 9. The CDR3 totals 17 residues. In DNA, the CDR3 is TGCAGCGTGGGACTAGCGGGAGGGGACGGGGGATACAATGAGCAGTTCTTC. It yields the protein CSVGLAGGDGGYNEQFF.

CDR3 DNA sequence: TGTGCCAGCAGCGCGAGGGACCAAGAGACCCAGTACTTC. This encodes CASSARDQETQYF. The gene calls are TRBV5-4 and TRBJ2-5, with a weak D call TRBD2 (5 bases). Trimming left V 4 bases short and J 0 bases short, with 7 bases between. Germline V lookup: CDR1 SGHNT, CDR2 YYREEE (reference sequence). The length of the CDR3 is 13 residues.

This chain links TRBV5-1 with TRBJ2-7; tentatively, D is TRBD1 (5 bases). In germline, CDR1 is SGHRS, CDR2 YFSETQ. V lost 4 bases and J 2 bases, leaving 13 bases between the germline ends. This CDR3 comprises 14 residues. CDR3 DNA sequence: TGCGCCAGCAGCGGAAGGACACCCACCTACGAGCAGTACTTC. Amino acids: CASSGRTPTYEQYF.

The chain is built from TRBV11-3 and TRBJ2-7; D is perhaps TRBD1 (6 bases). Germline values: CDR1 SGHNT, CDR2 YENEEA. V was shortened by 0 bases and J by 2 bases, with 8 bases between the two germline ends. This CDR3 is 14 amino acids long. This chain's CDR3 is CASSLDGGTYEQYF. CDR3 DNA: TGTGCCAGCAGCTTAGATGGGGGCACCTACGAGCAGTACTTC.

This clone was seen a few times. CDR3 in DNA: TGTGCCAGTAGTAAAGGACAGACAGGGGCTGGAAACACCATATATTTT. It codes for CASSKGQTGAGNTIYF. This sequence joins TRBV19 and TRBJ1-3, with TRBD1 matching over 8 bases. There are 16 residues in the CDR3. CDR1 and CDR2 from the germline V gene are LNHDA and SQIVND (reference sequence). With V trimmed by 4 bases and J by 2 bases, 7 bases remained unmatched.

The chain carries TRBV7-8 and TRBJ2-7; 9 bases line up with TRBD2. The CDR3 loop spans 15 amino acids. V was pared by 5 bases and J by 4 bases, with 9 bases of the junction left unmatched. Germline V gene sequence: CDR1 SGHVS, CDR2 FQNEAQ. The CDR3 DNA follows: TGTGCCAGCAGCCCCCCCCGACTAGCGGCGTACGAGCAGTACTTC. This translates into CASSPPRLAAYEQYF.

The chain employs TRBV7-2 and TRBJ1-1; 11 nucleotides match TRBD1. The CDR3 covers 15 residues. The junction had 3 bases not matched to a gene; V was cut back by 1 base and J by 5 bases. From germline, CDR1 is SGHTA and CDR2 FQGNSA. This CDR3 reads CASSLGTGGQTEAFF. The CDR3 region has the DNA TGTGCCAGCAGCTTAGGGACAGGGGGCCAAACTGAAGCTTTCTTT.

This chain connects TRBV5-6 to TRBJ2-7, with 11 bases fitting TRBD1. The CDR3 length is 12 residues. V shed 3 bases, J shed 10 bases, and the junction held 3 bases outside the gene matches. CDR1 is SGHDT and CDR2 is YYEEEE in the germline V gene. The CDR3 sequence: CASSSGTGGQYF. The CDR3 DNA follows: TGTGCCAGCAGCTCGGGGACAGGGGGACAGTACTTC.

J is TRBJ2-1 and V is TRBV27; TRBD2 matches 8 bases. The trim removed 7 bases at V and 6 bases at J, leaving 14 bases unmatched. Germline CDR1 MNHEY, CDR2 SMNVEV (reference sequence). There are 16 residues in the CDR3. CDR3 amino acids: CASKFGGLVPRNEQFF. The CDR3 DNA sequence: TGTGCCAGCAAGTTTGGGGGACTAGTCCCCCGCAATGAGCAGTTCTTC.

The J gene is TRBJ2-2, the V gene TRBV5-1, with D perhaps TRBD2 (5 bases). CDR3 length equals 15 residues. Trimming took 4 bases from V and 6 from J, leaving 16 bases between them. Per germline, CDR1 SGHRS and CDR2 YFSETQ. The CDR3 DNA reads as TGCGCCAGCAGCCTGGATAGCGCGCTTTCCGGGGAGCTGTTTTTT. As protein: CASSLDSALSGELFF.

This clone has a single count. The CDR3 DNA is TGCAGCGTTACGAGGGACAGGGTGAACACTGAAGCTTTCTTT. This encodes CSVTRDRVNTEAFF. V and J are TRBV29-1 and TRBJ1-1; TRBD1 agrees at 9 bases. CDR3 size: 14 residues. With V trimmed by 5 bases and J by 0 bases, 4 bases remained unmatched. CDR1 is SQVTM and CDR2 is ANQGSEA in the germline V gene.

This clone was recorded a few times. The rearrangement uses TRBV25-1 and TRBJ2-7; maybe TRBD2 (6 bases). V was clipped by 4 bases and J by 1 base, with 11 bases between them. Germline CDR1 reads MGHDK; CDR2 reads SYGVNS. The CDR3 sequence is 14 residues long. The CDR3 loop is CASSARGISYEQYF. CDR3 sequence (DNA): TGTGCCAGCAGTGCTCGGGGGATTTCCTACGAGCAGTACTTC.

For the CDR3, the DNA is TGTGCCAGCAGCGGGACTGTTCTACGCAATGAGCAGTTCTTC. This codes for CASSGTVLRNEQFF. This rearrangement joins TRBV19 to TRBJ2-1, with 7 bases that match TRBD2. V lost 9 bases and J lost 6; bases outside the gene matches: 11. Germline V gives CDR1 LNHDA, CDR2 SQIVND (reference sequence). The CDR3 length is 14 residues.

The rearrangement links TRBV27 to TRBJ1-2; 7 bases agree with TRBD1. CDR3 length: 17 residues. Unmatched junction bases numbered 14, after V lost 6 bases and J lost 1 base. From germline, CDR1 is MNHEY and CDR2 SMNVEV (reference sequence). CDR3 in DNA: TGTGCCAGCAGACAAGACAGGGTGGGTGGGAATAACTATGGCTACACCTTC. It translates to CASRQDRVGGNNYGYTF.

The V and J genes are TRBV11-1 and TRBJ2-1; 14 nucleotides agree with TRBD2. Germline CDR1 and CDR2: SGHAT and FQDESV (reference sequence). The CDR3 runs to 16 residues. Germline trimming cut 3 bases from V and 8 bases from J; bases unmatched to any gene: 6. CDR3 residues: CASSFPGLAGEHEQFF. As DNA, the CDR3 is TGTGCCAGCAGCTTTCCGGGACTAGCGGGAGAGCATGAGCAGTTCTTC. The full variable domain, with the rest looked up from reference TRBV11-1 and TRBJ2-1, is EAEVAQSPRYKITEKSQAVAFWCDPISGHATLYWYRQILGQGPELLVQFQDESVVDDSQLPKDRFSAERLKGVDSTLKIQPAELGDSAMYLCASSFPGLAGEHEQFFGPGTRLTVL.